This T cell receptor beta chain emerged from a study of CD8+ T cells in alopecia areata. Study-wide background: Each of the treated patients was given oral tofacitinib, 5 to 10 mg twice daily, for moderate-to-severe alopecia areata. Study conclusions and caveats: Lesional scalp exceeded normal scalp in clonality, especially in alopecia totalis/universalis.

Only a few counts were recorded for this clone. Its antigen is unidentified. cDNA reverse transcribed from extracted RNA served as the sequencing template. This table comes from immunoSEQ multiplex PCR, and its TCRdb copy is limited to in-frame clones, with some not included. The repertoire holds more than 150,000 clones, with approximately 56% as singletons. V lost 0 bases, J lost 4 bases, and 13 bases lay in between. The CDR3 totals 15 residues. CDR1 and CDR2 from the germline V gene are GTSNPN and SVGIG (reference sequence). Sample: CD4+ T cells sorted from blood, taken at week 0. This clonotype originated in a human donor with alopecia areata. This chain links TRBV30 with TRBJ2-1; tentatively, D is TRBD2 (6 bases). The CDR3 sequence is CAWSVYGGLYNEQFF. The CDR3 DNA is TGTGCCTGGAGTGTATACGGGGGACTTTACAATGAGCAGTTCTTC.